This T cell receptor (beta chain) was identified in a study of shared clonotypes between healthy human individuals. Study-wide results and caveats: Non-shared clonotypes displayed generation probabilities falling below those of clonotypes present in all four donors. Apart from blood, nothing was sampled; tissue repertoires likely differ. The naive CD4 repertoires of several donors were compared, and 5% to 6.5% of clonotypes were shared.

V lost 0 bases, J lost 6 bases, and 5 bases stayed unmatched. The CDR3 sequence is 15 residues long. Germline V gene lookup returns CDR1 MGHRA and CDR2 YSYEKL. A remark on this clone: Its antigen is as yet unknown.

Sequenced by immunoSEQ multiplex PCR; TCRdb stores in-frame clones only, minus some. Of about 320,000 clones in the sample, about nine tenths were seen once. This clonotype was obtained from a man aged 18 to 30 in good health. The sequencing sample was made of memory CD8+ T cells sorted from blood. Subset reported: CD45RO+ cells pooled with CCR7-negative TemRA cells. The chain combines TRBV4-1 with TRBJ2-7; TRBD1 matches 10 bases. The CDR3 reads CASSQDSGTGVEQYF. The CDR3 region has the DNA TGCGCCAGCAGCCAAGATAGTGGGACAGGGGTCGAGCAGTACTTC.